What follows is one TCR beta chain and its context. No cognate antigen has been identified for it. Per-base qualities were not stored, and no clone one base away is much larger. V was cut back by 5 bases and J by 4 bases, leaving a gap of 18 bases between them. The germline V gene sets CDR1 to SGHTA and CDR2 to FQGNSA. From its cysteine to its phenylalanine, the CDR3 spans 15 amino acids. The sequence is cut down to CDR3 DNA, 45 bases in frame from base 1. The record originates from a study of CD8+ T cells in alopecia areata listed by TCRdb under 2018. Looking at the study overall: The treated patients took part in an open-label pilot trial in which moderate-to-severe alopecia areata was treated with oral tofacitinib at 5 to 10 mg twice daily. Patients stayed on tofacitinib for 6 to 18 months and then had 6 months of follow-up off drug so that delayed response and recurrence could be assessed. Disease severity in treated patients was measured with the SALT score, which quantifies the percentage of affected scalp surface area. In both human patients and the C3H/HeJ mouse model, the study applied high-throughput TCRbeta sequencing to look at T cell clonal expansion in alopecia areata. Scalp tissue and sorted CD4+ and CD8+ peripheral blood T cells from patchy and totalis/universalis alopecia areata patients and from healthy controls were covered by human TCRbeta sequencing. Biopsies were taken from tofacitinib-treated patients at baseline and at 4 and 24 weeks of treatment, and a later scalp biopsy was taken in several of the tofacitinib-treated patients. Clonality in the scalp was compared among normal scalp (n=4), patchy alopecia areata scalp (n=8), and alopecia totalis/universalis scalp (n=8). The RNA source kit depended on sample type: the PAXgene miRNA kit for fixed scalp, the miRNeasy kit for PBMCs, and the RNeasy kit for mouse skin. immunoSEQ multiplex PCR using 35 Vbeta forward primers and 13 Jbeta reverse primers was used to amplify TCRbeta CDR3 regions. Overall study outcomes, separate from this receptor: Lesional scalp, especially in alopecia totalis/universalis, showed higher clonality and more expanded CD8+ clones than normal scalp, suggesting antigenic drive. During tofacitinib treatment, many expanded lesional clones stuck around in both scalp and blood, and this persistence may partly explain why relapse happens after treatment is stopped. Compared with mice, TCR sequences shared between patients were less clear, possibly partly because of HLA diversity across the patient population. Tofacitinib significantly decreased scalp clonality and the number of expanded CD8+ clones among the top 100 scalp clones. Because the treated cohort was small and had just a single nonresponder, larger studies are needed to establish links between baseline CD8+ expansion and response. Resident alphabeta T cells in normal human skin are also sequenced, complicating scalp TCR repertoire analysis, unlike mouse skin dominated by gammadelta T cells.

The label giving this sample's time point can be read as: around 4 weeks on oral tofacitinib. The treatment or condition label for this specimen denotes: oral pan-JAK inhibitor, 5-10 mg twice daily. Lesional scalp punch biopsies and peripheral blood were collected from alopecia areata patients. Human scalp biopsies went straight into PAXgene tissue containers for immediate fixation. Library construction relied on the immunoSEQ multiplex PCR assay. RNA was extracted from all samples and reverse transcribed into cDNA as template for TCR sequencing. First-strand cDNA was synthesized with SuperScript III using a 2:1 mix of oligo-dT and random hexamers. A synthetic immune receptor repertoire was used to measure amplification bias, and any remaining bias was corrected computationally. The authors' analysis ran thus. Raw reads were preprocessed to remove errors, and CDR3 was defined by IMGT conventions from the conserved cysteine to phenylalanine. Clonality was computed by normalizing Shannon entropy by log2 of the number of productive unique TCRs and subtracting the result from 1. Whether each scalp clone was CD4 or CD8 was inferred by checking scalp TCRbeta sequences against the CD4 and CD8 repertoires from sorted blood. Drawn from immuneACCESS, this table holds only the in-frame rearrangements with V and J called that TCRdb kept. Clones are partly lost; checked studies trace under half to an unresolved V gene and leave the rest unexplained. That table is the source of V, J and clone size, and D and trimming were worked out from the DNA. For this sample the table gives around 19,000 clones, of which 50% to 70% were detected only once. Under 8.5% of the sample rests with the top ten.

The sequenced sample was skin, obtained at week 4, from a patient treated with tofacitinib. The V gene is TRBV7-2 and the J gene is TRBJ2-7, and possibly TRBD2, on 6 matching bases. This TCR derives from a human donor with alopecia areata. The DNA sequence reads TGTGCCAGCAGCCCAGACCGCGGGACCCAATACGAGCAGTACTTC. Its protein is CASSPDRGTQYEQYF.